This TCR beta chain emerged from a study of blood T cell repertoires in COVID-19. Study background: Samples taken during acute and convalescent COVID-19 were collected in the United States, Italy and Spain.

This CDR3 has 11 residues. The germline V and J ends were trimmed by 6 bases and 11 bases, with 13 bases remaining between them. This clone appeared a single time. The table came from immunoSEQ multiplex PCR; TCRdb's copy has only in-frame clones and leaves some out. The repertoire holds under 300,000 clones, with about 87% as singletons. Sequenced material: PBMCs or T cells enriched from blood (not recorded which). This clonotype originated in a woman between 50 and 59 years old who had recovered from COVID-19. This sequence joins TRBV12-3 or TRBV12-4 and TRBJ1-1; D not certain. The CDR3 DNA follows: TGTGCCAGCAGATCACTCACCTTGGCTTTCTTT. This gives the protein CASRSLTLAFF.